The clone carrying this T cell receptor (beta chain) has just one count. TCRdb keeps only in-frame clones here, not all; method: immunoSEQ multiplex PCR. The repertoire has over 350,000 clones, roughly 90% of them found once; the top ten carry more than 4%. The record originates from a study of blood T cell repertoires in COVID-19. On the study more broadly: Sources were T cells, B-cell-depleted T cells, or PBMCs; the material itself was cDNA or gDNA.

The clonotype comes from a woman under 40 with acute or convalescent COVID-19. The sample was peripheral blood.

The CDR3 nucleotides read TGCGCCAGCAGCCCGACAGTCTCTGGAAACACCATATATTTT. Residues: CASSPTVSGNTIYF. This chain joins TRBV5-1 and TRBJ1-3, with D tentatively TRBD1 (5 bases). The CDR3 runs 14 residues. Germline V gives CDR1 SGHRS, CDR2 YFSETQ. The V gene lost 4 bases and the J gene lost 0 bases, with 8 bases spanning the gap.